The 6 T cell receptor beta chains below come from one sample, sequenced in a study of blood T cell repertoires in COVID-19. Using immunoSEQ multiplex PCR, the repertoire was profiled, and TCRdb retains in-frame clones only, with some absent. The sample holds roughly 70,000 clones, 65% to 85% seen once. The sample consisted of peripheral blood. The receptors derive from a man aged 55 to 69 with COVID-19, enrolled during active disease.

This clone was observed a handful of times. J is TRBJ2-1 and V is TRBV5-1; 10 nucleotides align to TRBD2. Unmatched junction bases numbered 5, after V lost 2 bases and J lost 9 bases. This CDR3 comprises 14 residues. Germline V gene sequence: CDR1 SGHRS, CDR2 YFSETQ. CDR3 sequence: CASSFLAGEGEQFF. CDR3 coding DNA: TGCGCCAGCAGCTTTCTAGCGGGAGAGGGTGAGCAGTTCTTC.

V gene TRBV3-1 (or the pseudogene TRBV3-2) combines with J gene TRBJ2-4; 10 positions agree with TRBD1. CDR1 is LGHDT, CDR2 YNNKEL, per germline (reference sequence). The ends lost 1 base at V and 6 bases at J; junction bases unmatched: 0. This CDR3 is built from 14 residues. The CDR3: CASSQGTGGNIQYF. CDR3 nucleotides: TGTGCCAGCAGCCAAGGGACAGGGGGAAACATTCAGTACTTC.

The rearrangement links TRBV11-2 to TRBJ2-2; no firm D call. The CDR3 totals 13 residues. V lost 5 bases and J lost 4, with 8 bases in between. Germline-derived CDR1 and CDR2 are SGHAT and FQNNGV. CDR3 sequence reads: CASSPTFTGELFF. CDR3 sequence (DNA): TGTGCCAGCAGCCCGACATTCACCGGGGAGCTGTTTTTT.

The chain has TRBV29-1 and TRBJ2-7; D remains unclear. The CDR3 totals 12 residues. CDR1 is SQVTM, CDR2 ANQGSEA, per germline. V was shortened by 1 base and J by 3 bases, with 7 bases between the two germline ends. CDR3 coding DNA: TGCAGCGTTGAAGGTTCGGGCTACGAGCAGTACTTC. Its protein product is CSVEGSGYEQYF.

This clone was picked up one time. This chain connects TRBV5-6 to TRBJ1-2; 10 nucleotides align to TRBD1. Germline assignment: CDR1 SGHDT and CDR2 YYEEEE. Trimming at V came to 7 bases and at J to 0 bases, leaving 0 bases not matched to a gene. The CDR3 sequence is 13 residues long. CDR3 nucleotide sequence: TGTGCCAGCGGGACAGGGGCTAACTATGGCTACACCTTC. Protein: CASGTGANYGYTF.

This clone has at least ten counts. The genes are TRBV9 and TRBJ2-3, with TRBD1 as a possible D gene (5 bases). V shed 6 bases and J shed 6 bases, with 17 bases lying between them. Germline loops: CDR1 SGDLS, CDR2 YYNGEE. The CDR3 contains 14 residues. CDR3: CASKDGSDTDTQYF. CDR3 nucleotide sequence: TGTGCCAGCAAAGACGGTTCGGACACGGATACGCAGTATTTT. Variable domain in full (rest from reference TRBV9 and TRBJ2-3): DSGVTQTPKHLITATGQRVTLRCSPRSGDLSVYWYQQSLDQGLQFLIQYYNGEERAKGNILERFSAQQFPDLHSELNLSSLELGDSALYFCASKDGSDTDTQYFGPGTRLTVL.